Each of the 17 T cell receptor beta chains below was sequenced from the same sample in a study of shared clonotypes between healthy human individuals. Using immunoSEQ multiplex PCR, the repertoire was profiled, and TCRdb retains in-frame clones only, with some absent. The sample shows 550,000 to 800,000 clones, roughly 91% of them seen only once. Sequenced material: memory CD8+ T cells from PBMCs. The subset here: CD45RO+ cells pooled with CCR7-negative TemRA cells. All receptors derive from a man aged 18-30 years in good health. Some clones in this sample may be carry-over from other donors' samples.

The V gene is TRBV6-1, the J gene TRBJ2-7; weak D call: TRBD2 (7 bases). Germline CDR1 MNHNS, CDR2 SASEGT. Between the trimmed V and J ends, which lost 11 bases and 5 bases, there was a span of 22 bases. This CDR3 contains 14 residues. CDR3: CAAQPGGESDEQYF. The CDR3 nucleotides read TGTGCCGCCCAACCGGGGGGCGAGTCGGACGAGCAGTACTTC.

To note about this clone: A junction end diverges from the germline sequence, so it may reflect a read error. The chain combines TRBV28 with TRBJ2-1, with D possibly called TRBD1 or TRBD2 (5 bases each). From germline, CDR1 is MDHEN and CDR2 SYDVKM. The length of the CDR3 is 14 residues. The CDR3 region is CASSPYTRMGEPFF. DNA of the CDR3: TGTGCCAGCAGCCCTTACACCCGTATGGGGGAGCCGTTCTTC.

DNA for the CDR3: TGCGCCAGCAGCCAAGTTTGGGGAACCGGGGAGCTGTTTTTT. Its protein product is CASSQVWGTGELFF. The chain uses TRBV4-3 and TRBJ2-2; D is unresolved. The CDR3 extends over 14 amino acids. The V gene lost 1 base and the J gene lost 5 bases, with 8 bases spanning the gap. CDR1 and CDR2 from the germline V gene are LGHNA and YSLEER.

The CDR3 protein is CASRDGGGKNIQYF. DNA for the CDR3: TGTGCCAGCCGTGACGGGGGCGGCAAAAACATTCAGTACTTC. The chain couples TRBV7-9 to TRBJ2-4; D is tentatively TRBD1 or TRBD2 (6 bases each). The CDR3 is 14 residues long. Germline CDR1 SEHNR, CDR2 FQNEAQ (reference sequence). Trimming cost V 8 bases and J 3 bases, with 14 bases left between them.

CDR3 nucleotides: TGCGCCAGCAGCCCCCGGGAGGGGGGCCAAGAGACCCAGTACTTC. Amino acid sequence: CASSPREGGQETQYF. This chain connects TRBV4-3 to TRBJ2-5; 8 nucleotides match TRBD2. Germline V lookup: CDR1 LGHNA, CDR2 YSLEER. This CDR3 comprises 15 residues. V dropped 4 bases and J dropped 1; count of bases not matched to a gene: 5.

This chain connects TRBV4-1 to TRBJ2-5; TRBD1 matches at 9 bases. V shed 3 bases and J 5 bases; nucleotides not matched to a gene: 4. CDR1 MGHRA and CDR2 YSYEKL come from the germline V gene. The CDR3 contains 14 residues. The CDR3 spells CASSHGTGWETQYF. The CDR3 region has the DNA TGCGCCAGCAGCCACGGGACAGGGTGGGAGACCCAGTACTTC.

The V call is TRBV30, the J call TRBJ1-3; D unresolved. The V end lost 7 bases, the J end lost 0 bases, and 13 bases lay between the germline ends. The germline gives CDR1 GTSNPN, CDR2 SVGIG (reference sequence). The CDR3 runs to 14 residues. The CDR3 DNA reads as TGTGCCTCCTCCCTCGGGCGCTCTGGAAACACCATATATTTT. Translating gives CASSLGRSGNTIYF.

The CDR3 loop reads CASSQESSGLATGELFF. CDR3 DNA sequence: TGCGCCAGCAGCCAAGAGTCGTCGGGACTAGCGACCGGGGAGCTGTTTTTT. The chain employs TRBV4-1 and TRBJ2-2; 10 bases are a match to TRBD2. This CDR3 region has 17 residues. V was clipped by 0 bases and J by 5 bases; unmatched bases: 6. Germline-derived CDR1 and CDR2 are MGHRA and YSYEKL.

This clone was counted only a few times. The chain is built from TRBV6-1 and TRBJ2-3; possible D gene TRBD1, 6 bases. This CDR3 contains 15 residues. The V gene's germline CDR1 is MNHNS and CDR2 SASEGT. V dropped 1 base and J dropped 6 bases, with 14 bases sitting between them. The CDR3 DNA follows: TGTGCCAGCAGTGAAGAAGTACGGCAGGGGGATACGCAGTATTTT. This codes for CASSEEVRQGDTQYF.

The chain carries TRBV5-1 and TRBJ2-3, with D possibly TRBD1 on 6 matching bases. CDR3 length equals 17 residues. Trimming removed 4 bases from V and 0 bases from J, with 18 bases in between. CDR1 and CDR2 (germline): SGHRS, YFSETQ. The CDR3 loop reads CASSGNRAETSTDTQYF. The CDR3 nucleotides read TGCGCCAGCAGCGGCAACAGGGCAGAGACTAGCACAGATACGCAGTATTTT. Looking up the rest from reference TRBV5-1 and TRBJ2-3 gives the full variable domain: KAGVTQTPRYLIKTRGQQVTLSCSPISGHRSVSWYQQTPGQGLQFLFEYFSETQRNKGNFPGRFSGRQFSNSRSEMNVSTLELGDSALYLCASSGNRAETSTDTQYFGPGTRLTVL.

This chain uses TRBV4-1 with TRBJ2-7, with D maybe TRBD2 (6 bases). Germline V gene sequence: CDR1 MGHRA, CDR2 YSYEKL. CDR3 length: 13 residues. Deletions cut 1 base from V and 3 bases from J, with 7 bases between. CDR3: CASSQGTNYEQYF. CDR3 DNA sequence: TGCGCCAGCAGCCAAGGGACTAACTACGAGCAGTACTTC.

This chain joins TRBV28 and TRBJ2-5; 7 positions match TRBD2. This CDR3 has 15 amino acids. The ends lost 2 bases at V and 2 bases at J; junction bases unmatched: 5. Germline-derived CDR1 and CDR2 are MDHEN and SYDVKM. The DNA of the CDR3 is TGTGCCAGCAGTTTACCGACTAGCAGTCAAGAGACCCAGTACTTC. It translates to CASSLPTSSQETQYF.

The CDR3, as DNA: TGTGCCAGCTCACCGGTAGCTAGCGGGGGAGTCTACAATGAGCAGTTCTTC. Its protein is CASSPVASGGVYNEQFF. V is TRBV18 and J is TRBJ2-1, with 10 nucleotides matching TRBD2. This CDR3 region has 17 residues. From germline, CDR1 is KGHSH and CDR2 LQKENI. Trimming cost V 3 bases and J 3 bases; bases outside gene matches: 8.

V and J are TRBV6-6 and TRBJ2-1, with 10 bases that match TRBD2. The ends lost 7 bases at V and 7 bases at J; junction bases unmatched: 10. CDR3 length: 15 residues. The germline gives CDR1 MNHNY, CDR2 SVGAGI (reference sequence). CDR3 in DNA: TGTGCCAGCACTAGAAAGCGGGAGGGCCCGAATGAGCAGTTCTTC. Encoded protein: CASTRKREGPNEQFF.

The chain is built from TRBV7-9 and TRBJ2-3; D call uncertain. V was cut by 5 bases and J by 5 bases, with 8 bases left in between. The CDR3 totals 12 residues. Per the germline V gene, CDR1 is SEHNR and CDR2 is FQNEAQ (reference sequence). As DNA, the CDR3 is TGTGCCAGCAGCCTTTACAGAGATACGCAGTATTTT. It yields the protein CASSLYRDTQYF.

Here the CDR3 reads CASSFKFYEGAYNEQFF. In nucleotides, the CDR3 is TGTGCCAGCAGCTTTAAGTTCTACGAAGGGGCCTACAATGAGCAGTTCTTC. The chain is built from TRBV5-6 and TRBJ2-1, with a possible D match to TRBD1 (5 bases). Germline CDR1 reads SGHDT; CDR2 reads YYEEEE. The V gene lost 2 bases and the J gene lost 2 bases, with 17 bases spanning the gap. The CDR3 sequence is 17 residues long. The whole variable domain, filled in from reference TRBV5-6 and TRBJ2-1, reads DAGVTQSPTHLIKTRGQQVTLRCSPKSGHDTVSWYQQALGQGPQFIFQYYEEEERQRGNFPDRFSGHQFPNYSSELNVNALLLGDSALYLCASSFKFYEGAYNEQFFGPGTRLTVL.

J is TRBJ2-7 and V is TRBV7-2; D may be TRBD2 (5 bases). Germline V gene lookup returns CDR1 SGHTA and CDR2 FQGNSA. Trimming stripped 5 bases from V and 4 bases from J, with 12 bases between. This CDR3 has 13 amino acids. The CDR3 loop is CASSHGDYYEQYF. Written as DNA, the CDR3 is TGTGCCAGCAGCCACGGGGATTATTACGAGCAGTACTTC.